Sequencing of this TCR beta chain was carried out in a study of shared clonotypes between healthy human individuals. Only one count was recorded for this clone. Naive CD8 cells lacked CD45RO and underwent positive selection for CCR7, leaving out terminally differentiated effector memory CD45RA+ cells. Assay: immunoSEQ multiplex PCR; the TCRdb copy retains only in-frame clones and omits some. The profile shows about 2 million clones, 85% to 95% of them singletons. CDR1 LNHDA and CDR2 SQIVND come from the germline V gene (reference sequence). The V and J ends lost 3 bases and 1 base, in that order; junction bases with no gene match: 9. The CDR3 spans 17 residues.

The rearrangement links TRBV19 to TRBJ1-1; 9 bases fit TRBD1. The source of this sequence is a man between 18 and 35 years old in good health. Sequenced material: naive CD8+ T cells sorted from blood. CDR3 bases: TGTGCCAGTAGTATTCTCCAGACAGGGGGAGGGAACACTGAAGCTTTCTTT. The encoded protein is CASSILQTGGGNTEAFF.